Below are 6 T cell receptor beta chains sequenced from a single sample in a study of cytomegalovirus exposure and HLA in healthy donors. Vbeta (60) and Jbeta (13) primers were used in the PCR. TCRdb's copy holds only in-frame clones and misses some; the assay was immunoSEQ multiplex PCR. In all, the sample yields over 60,000 clones. Sample: PBMCs. The receptors shown here come from a female donor in good health and CMV-seropositive.

The chain links TRBV6-5 to TRBJ1-1; 10 nucleotides agree with TRBD1. This CDR3 spans 15 amino acids. Germline assignment: CDR1 MNHEY and CDR2 SVGAGI. V trimming: 0 bases; J trimming: 5 bases; junction bases outside the gene matches: 3. CDR3 sequence reads: CASSYSWTGGTEAFF. The CDR3 DNA reads TGTGCCAGCAGTTACTCCTGGACAGGGGGTACTGAAGCTTTCTTT.

The chain combines TRBV6-5 with TRBJ1-3, with D maybe TRBD1 (5 bases). The ends were cut back, 6 bases at V and 0 bases at J, with 15 bases in the middle. Per germline, CDR1 MNHEY and CDR2 SVGAGI. The CDR3 totals 16 residues. Here the CDR3 DNA reads TGTGCCAGCAGATACAAGACAGCCGACTCTGGAAACACCATATATTTT. Translation: CASRYKTADSGNTIYF.

The rearrangement links TRBV5-1 to TRBJ2-7; 14 bases agree with TRBD2. Trimming cost V 3 bases and J 6 bases; bases outside gene matches: 5. The CDR3 length is 15 residues. Germline CDR1 SGHRS, CDR2 YFSETQ. CDR3 sequence (DNA): TGCGCCAGCAGCTCCGGGACTAGCGGGAGACGCGAGCAGTACTTC. It yields the protein CASSSGTSGRREQYF. The variable domain in full, with the rest retrieved from reference TRBV5-1 and TRBJ2-7, is KAGVTQTPRYLIKTRGQQVTLSCSPISGHRSVSWYQQTPGQGLQFLFEYFSETQRNKGNFPGRFSGRQFSNSRSEMNVSTLELGDSALYLCASSSGTSGRREQYFGPGTRLTVT.

V gene TRBV5-1 combines with J gene TRBJ2-7, with D possibly being TRBD2 (7 bases). The CDR3 runs 17 residues. Germline-derived CDR1 and CDR2 are SGHRS and YFSETQ. Trimming cost V 4 bases and J 3 bases, with 23 bases left between them. In nucleotides, the CDR3 is TGCGCCAGCAGCCGGATAGGGGGGGGCTCGATCAACTACGAGCAGTACTTC. Its translation is CASSRIGGGSINYEQYF.

The chain joins TRBV6-5 to TRBJ2-5, with 8 bases aligning to TRBD1. The CDR3 consists of 13 residues. After removal of 6 bases from V and 6 bases from J, the junction contained 6 bases not matched to a gene. Germline V gene lookup returns CDR1 MNHEY and CDR2 SVGAGI. CDR3 DNA: TGTGCCAGCAGCCTGGACAGGGAGAAGACCCAGTACTTC. It codes for CASSLDREKTQYF.

The rearrangement joins TRBV6-6 to TRBJ2-3, with D perhaps TRBD2 (6 bases). The CDR3 sequence is 16 residues long. CDR1 is MNHNY and CDR2 is SVGAGI in the germline V gene (reference sequence). V dropped 2 bases and J dropped 8 bases, with 20 bases sitting between them. The CDR3 DNA reads TGTGCCAGCAGTTACGCTCCGGGGCAGACCGGGGGTACGCAGTATTTT. Its translation: CASSYAPGQTGGTQYF.